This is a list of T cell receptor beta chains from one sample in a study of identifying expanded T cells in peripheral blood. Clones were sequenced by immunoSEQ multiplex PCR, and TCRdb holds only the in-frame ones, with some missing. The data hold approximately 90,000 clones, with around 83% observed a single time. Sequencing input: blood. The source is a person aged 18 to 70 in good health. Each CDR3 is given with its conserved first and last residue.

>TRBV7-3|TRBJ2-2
CASSGQVRGELFF
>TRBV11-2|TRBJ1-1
CASSRPLPNTEAFF
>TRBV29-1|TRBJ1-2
CSVATRNYGYTF
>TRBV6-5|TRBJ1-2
CASSYSIPIVGYTF
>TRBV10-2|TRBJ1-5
CASRRQAGADQPQHF
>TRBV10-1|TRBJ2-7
CASSESRASYEQYF
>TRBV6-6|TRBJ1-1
CASMGTEAFF
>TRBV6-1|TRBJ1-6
CASSETGVGRPLHF
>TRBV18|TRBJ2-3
CASSPPGQGPKNTQYF
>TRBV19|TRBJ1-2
CASEQGAGYYGYTF
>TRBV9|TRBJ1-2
CASSVGPAGFYGYTF
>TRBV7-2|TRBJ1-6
CASSLGQGSSSPLHF
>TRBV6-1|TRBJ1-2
CAGLDAYGYTF
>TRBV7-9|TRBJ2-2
CASREKNTGELFF
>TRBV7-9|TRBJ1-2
CASSNIYGRGYGYTF
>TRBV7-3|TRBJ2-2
CASSAPPAGELFF
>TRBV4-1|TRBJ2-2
CASSLPRVGVPNTGELFF
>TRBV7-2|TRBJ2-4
CASSSRQGKNIQYF
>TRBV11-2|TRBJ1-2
CASSLVGGLYGYTF
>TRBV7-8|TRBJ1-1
CASSLVPMNTEAFF
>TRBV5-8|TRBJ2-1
CASTGRMGAGNYNEQFF
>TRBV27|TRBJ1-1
CASSFQGAAEAFF
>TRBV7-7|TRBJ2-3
CASSLGAGDTQYF
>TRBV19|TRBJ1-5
CASSGDGTDSNQPQHF
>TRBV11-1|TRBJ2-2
CASSLKIFAGGNTGELFF